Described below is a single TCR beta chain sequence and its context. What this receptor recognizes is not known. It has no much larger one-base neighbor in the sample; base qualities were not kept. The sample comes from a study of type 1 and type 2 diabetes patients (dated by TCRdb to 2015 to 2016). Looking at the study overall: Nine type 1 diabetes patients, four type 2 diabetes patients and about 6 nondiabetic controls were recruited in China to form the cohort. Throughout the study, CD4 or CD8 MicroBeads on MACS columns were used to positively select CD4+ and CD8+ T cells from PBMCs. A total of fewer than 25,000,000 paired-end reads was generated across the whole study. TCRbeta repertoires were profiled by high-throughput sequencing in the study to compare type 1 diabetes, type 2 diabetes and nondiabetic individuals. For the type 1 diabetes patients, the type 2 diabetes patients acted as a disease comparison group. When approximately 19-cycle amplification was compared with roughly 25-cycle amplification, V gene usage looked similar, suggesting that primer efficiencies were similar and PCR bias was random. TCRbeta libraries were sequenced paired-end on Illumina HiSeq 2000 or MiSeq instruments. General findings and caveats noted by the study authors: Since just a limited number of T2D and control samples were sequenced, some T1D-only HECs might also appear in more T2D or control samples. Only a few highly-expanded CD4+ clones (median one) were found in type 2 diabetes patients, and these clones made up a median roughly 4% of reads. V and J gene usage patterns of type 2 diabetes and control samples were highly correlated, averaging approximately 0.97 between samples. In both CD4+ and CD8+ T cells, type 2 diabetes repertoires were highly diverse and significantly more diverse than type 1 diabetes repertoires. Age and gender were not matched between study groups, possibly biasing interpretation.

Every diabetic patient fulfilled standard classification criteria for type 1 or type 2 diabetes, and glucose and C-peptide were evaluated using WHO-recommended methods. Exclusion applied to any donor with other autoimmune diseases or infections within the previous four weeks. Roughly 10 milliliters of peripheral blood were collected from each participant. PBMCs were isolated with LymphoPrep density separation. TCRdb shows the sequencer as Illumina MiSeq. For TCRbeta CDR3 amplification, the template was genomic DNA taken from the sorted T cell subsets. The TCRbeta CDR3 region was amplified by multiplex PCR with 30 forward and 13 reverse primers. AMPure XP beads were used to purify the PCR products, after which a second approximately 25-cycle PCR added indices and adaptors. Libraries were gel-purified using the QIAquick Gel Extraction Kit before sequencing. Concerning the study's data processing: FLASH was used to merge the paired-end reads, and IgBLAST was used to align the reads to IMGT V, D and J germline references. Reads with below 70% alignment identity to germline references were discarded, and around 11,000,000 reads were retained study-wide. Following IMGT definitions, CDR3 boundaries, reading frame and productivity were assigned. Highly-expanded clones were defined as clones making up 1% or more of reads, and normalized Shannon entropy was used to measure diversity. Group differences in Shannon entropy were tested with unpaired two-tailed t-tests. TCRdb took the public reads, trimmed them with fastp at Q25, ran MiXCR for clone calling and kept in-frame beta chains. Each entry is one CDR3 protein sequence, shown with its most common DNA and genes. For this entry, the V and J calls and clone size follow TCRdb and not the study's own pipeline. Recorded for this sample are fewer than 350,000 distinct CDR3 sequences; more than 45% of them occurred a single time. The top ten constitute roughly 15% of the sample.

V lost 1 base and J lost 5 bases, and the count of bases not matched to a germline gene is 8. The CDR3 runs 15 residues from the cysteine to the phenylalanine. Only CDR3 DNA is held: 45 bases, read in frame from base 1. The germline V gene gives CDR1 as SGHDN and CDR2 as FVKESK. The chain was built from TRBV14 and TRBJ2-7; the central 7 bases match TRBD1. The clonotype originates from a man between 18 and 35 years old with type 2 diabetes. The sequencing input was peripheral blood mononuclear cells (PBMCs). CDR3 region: CASSQAGTARHEQYF. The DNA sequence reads TGTGCCAGCAGCCAAGCCGGGACAGCCCGGCACGAGCAGTACTTC.